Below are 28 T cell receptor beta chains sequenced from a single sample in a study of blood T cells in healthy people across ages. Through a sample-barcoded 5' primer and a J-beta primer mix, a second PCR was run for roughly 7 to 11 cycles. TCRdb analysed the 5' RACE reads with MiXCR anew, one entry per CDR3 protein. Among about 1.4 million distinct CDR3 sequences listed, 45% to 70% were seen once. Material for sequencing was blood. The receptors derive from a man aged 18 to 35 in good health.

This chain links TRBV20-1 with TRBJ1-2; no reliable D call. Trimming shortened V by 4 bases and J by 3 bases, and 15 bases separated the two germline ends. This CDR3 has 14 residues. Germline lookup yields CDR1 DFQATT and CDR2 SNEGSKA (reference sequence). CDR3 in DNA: TGCAGTGCTAAGGTTTTGGGTATTGACTATGGCTACACCTTC. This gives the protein CSAKVLGIDYGYTF.

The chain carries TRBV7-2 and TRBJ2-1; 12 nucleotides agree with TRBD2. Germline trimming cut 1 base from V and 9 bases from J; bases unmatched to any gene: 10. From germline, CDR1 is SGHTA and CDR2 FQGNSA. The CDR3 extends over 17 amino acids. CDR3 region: CASSLVLLAGGQSEQFF. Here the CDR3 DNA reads TGTGCCAGCAGCTTAGTCCTACTAGCGGGGGGCCAGAGTGAGCAGTTCTTC.

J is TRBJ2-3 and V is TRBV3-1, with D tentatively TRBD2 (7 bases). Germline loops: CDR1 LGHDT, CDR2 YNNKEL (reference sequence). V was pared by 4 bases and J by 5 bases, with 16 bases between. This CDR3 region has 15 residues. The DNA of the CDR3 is TGTGCCAGCAGCCCAAGAGGGGGGGATAAAGATACGCAGTATTTT. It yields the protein CASSPRGGDKDTQYF.

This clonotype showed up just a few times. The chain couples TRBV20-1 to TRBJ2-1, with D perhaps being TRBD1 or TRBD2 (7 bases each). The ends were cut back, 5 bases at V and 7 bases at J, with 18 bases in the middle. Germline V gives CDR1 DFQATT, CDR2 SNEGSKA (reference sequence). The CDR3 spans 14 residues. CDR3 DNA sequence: TGCAGTGCTTTACCCGGGACAGCGGGGAATGAGCAGTTCTTC. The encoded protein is CSALPGTAGNEQFF.

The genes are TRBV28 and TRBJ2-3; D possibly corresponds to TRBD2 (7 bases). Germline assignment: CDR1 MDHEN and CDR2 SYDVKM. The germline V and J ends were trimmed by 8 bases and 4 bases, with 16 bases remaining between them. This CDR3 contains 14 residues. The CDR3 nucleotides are TGTGCCAGCGGGGGGGCAGGGTCCGCAGATACGCAGTATTTT. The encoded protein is CASGGAGSADTQYF.

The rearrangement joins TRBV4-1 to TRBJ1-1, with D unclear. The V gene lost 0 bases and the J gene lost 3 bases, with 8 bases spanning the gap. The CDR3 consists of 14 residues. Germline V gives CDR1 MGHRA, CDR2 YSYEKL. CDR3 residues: CASSQDLRYTEAFF. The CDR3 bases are TGCGCCAGCAGCCAAGATCTCCGATACACTGAAGCTTTCTTT.

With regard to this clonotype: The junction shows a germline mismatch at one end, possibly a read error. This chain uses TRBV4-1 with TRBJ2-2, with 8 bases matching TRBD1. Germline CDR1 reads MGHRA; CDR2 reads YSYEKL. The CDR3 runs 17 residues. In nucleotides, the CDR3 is TGCGCCAGCAGCCAAGAAGGGACAGGTTACAACACCGGGGAGCTGCTTTTT. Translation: CASSQEGTGYNTGELLF.

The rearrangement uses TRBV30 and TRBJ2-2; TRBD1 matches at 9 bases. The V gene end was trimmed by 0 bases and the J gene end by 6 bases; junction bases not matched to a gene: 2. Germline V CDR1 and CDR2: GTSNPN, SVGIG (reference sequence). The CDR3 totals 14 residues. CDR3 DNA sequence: TGTGCCTGGAGTGTACAGGGGGCGGCCGGGGAGCTGTTTTTT. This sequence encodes CAWSVQGAAGELFF.

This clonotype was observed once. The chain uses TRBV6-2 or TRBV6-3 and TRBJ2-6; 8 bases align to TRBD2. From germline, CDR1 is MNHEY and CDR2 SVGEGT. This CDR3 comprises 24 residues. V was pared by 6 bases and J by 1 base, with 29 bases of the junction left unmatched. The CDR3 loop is CASRSTPFLDLDRTSLSGANVLTF. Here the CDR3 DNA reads TGTGCCAGCAGGTCAACCCCTTTCCTAGATCTAGACAGGACTAGCTTATCTGGGGCCAACGTCCTGACTTTC.

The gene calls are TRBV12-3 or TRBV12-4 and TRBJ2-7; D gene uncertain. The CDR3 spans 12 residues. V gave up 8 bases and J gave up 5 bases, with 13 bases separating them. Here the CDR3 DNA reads TGTGCCAGCGGCGTAGTTGTACACGAGCAGTACTTC. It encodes CASGVVVHEQYF.

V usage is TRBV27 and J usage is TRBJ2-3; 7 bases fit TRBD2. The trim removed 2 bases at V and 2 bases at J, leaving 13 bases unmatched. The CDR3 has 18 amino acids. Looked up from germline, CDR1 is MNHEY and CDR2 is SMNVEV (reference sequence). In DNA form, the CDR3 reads TGTGCCAGCAGTTTAATATCGGGGAGGGCTACTCCCACAGATACGCAGTATTTT. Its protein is CASSLISGRATPTDTQYF.

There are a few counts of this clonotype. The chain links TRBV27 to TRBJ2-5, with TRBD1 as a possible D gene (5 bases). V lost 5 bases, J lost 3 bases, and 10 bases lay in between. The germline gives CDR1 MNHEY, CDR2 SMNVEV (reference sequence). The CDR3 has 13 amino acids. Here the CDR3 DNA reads TGTGCCAGCAGTGGGGCCGGAGAAGAGACCCAGTACTTC. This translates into CASSGAGEETQYF.

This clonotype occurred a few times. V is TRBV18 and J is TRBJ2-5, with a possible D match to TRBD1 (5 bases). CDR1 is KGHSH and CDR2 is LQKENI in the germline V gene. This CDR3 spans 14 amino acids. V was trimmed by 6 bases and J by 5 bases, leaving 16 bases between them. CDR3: CASSTELGLETQYF. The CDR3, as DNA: TGTGCCAGCTCCACCGAACTGGGGCTGGAGACCCAGTACTTC.

CDR3 in DNA: TGTGCCAGCAGCTTAGTACACACTGGGACCTACGAGCAGTACTTC. Translated: CASSLVHTGTYEQYF. V usage is TRBV7-2 and J usage is TRBJ2-7, with D unclear. Germline lookup yields CDR1 SGHTA and CDR2 FQGNSA. V gave up 1 base and J gave up 2 bases, with 12 bases separating them. The CDR3 totals 15 residues.

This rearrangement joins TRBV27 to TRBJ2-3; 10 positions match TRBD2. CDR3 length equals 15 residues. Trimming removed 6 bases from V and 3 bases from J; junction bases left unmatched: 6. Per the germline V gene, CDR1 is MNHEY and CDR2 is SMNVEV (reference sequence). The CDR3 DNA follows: TGTGCCAGCAGGGTTAGGGGACTAGCGACAGATACGCAGTATTTT. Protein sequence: CASRVRGLATDTQYF.

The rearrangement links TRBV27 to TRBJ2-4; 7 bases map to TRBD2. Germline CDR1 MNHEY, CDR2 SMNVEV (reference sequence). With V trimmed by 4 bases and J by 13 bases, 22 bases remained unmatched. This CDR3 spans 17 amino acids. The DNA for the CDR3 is TGTGCCAGCAGTTCCCTCCCCCCGGGACTAAACTTTGGGGAGCAGTACTTC. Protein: CASSSLPPGLNFGEQYF.

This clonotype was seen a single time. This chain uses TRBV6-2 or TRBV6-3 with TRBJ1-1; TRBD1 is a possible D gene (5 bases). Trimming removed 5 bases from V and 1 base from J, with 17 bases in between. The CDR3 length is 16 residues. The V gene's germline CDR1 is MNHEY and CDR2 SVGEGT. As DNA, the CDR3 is TGTGCCAGCAGTACCCGGGACGGGCGCTGGAACACTGAAGCTTTCTTT. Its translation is CASSTRDGRWNTEAFF.

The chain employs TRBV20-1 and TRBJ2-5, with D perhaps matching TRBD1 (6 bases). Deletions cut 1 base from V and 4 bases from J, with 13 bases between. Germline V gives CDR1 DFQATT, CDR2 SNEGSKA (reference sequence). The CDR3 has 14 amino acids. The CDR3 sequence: CSARAYAGAETQYF. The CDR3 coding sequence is TGCAGTGCTAGAGCATACGCAGGGGCAGAGACCCAGTACTTC.

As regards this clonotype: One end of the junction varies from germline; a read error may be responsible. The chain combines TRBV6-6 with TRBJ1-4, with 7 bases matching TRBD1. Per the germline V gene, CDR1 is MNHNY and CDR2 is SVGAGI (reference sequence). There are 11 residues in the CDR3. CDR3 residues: CASGTDEKPFF. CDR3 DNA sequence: TGTGCCAGCGGGACAGATGAAAAACCGTTTTTT.

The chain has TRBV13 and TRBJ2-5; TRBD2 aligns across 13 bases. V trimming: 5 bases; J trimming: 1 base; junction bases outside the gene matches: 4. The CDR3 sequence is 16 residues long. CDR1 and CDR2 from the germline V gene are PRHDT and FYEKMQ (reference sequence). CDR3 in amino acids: CASSQTSGGTQETQYF. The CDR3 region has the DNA TGTGCCAGCAGCCAGACTAGCGGGGGGACCCAAGAGACCCAGTACTTC.

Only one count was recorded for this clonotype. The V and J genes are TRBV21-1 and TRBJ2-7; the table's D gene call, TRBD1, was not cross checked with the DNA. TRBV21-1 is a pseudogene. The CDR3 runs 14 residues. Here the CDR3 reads CASSPEVATYEQYF. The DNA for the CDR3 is TGTGCCAGCTCCCCGGAGGTGGCGACCTACGAGCAGTACTTC.

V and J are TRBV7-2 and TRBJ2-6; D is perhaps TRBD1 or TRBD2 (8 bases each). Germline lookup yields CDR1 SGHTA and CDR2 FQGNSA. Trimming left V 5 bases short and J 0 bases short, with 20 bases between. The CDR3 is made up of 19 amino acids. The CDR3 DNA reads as TGTGCCAGCAGCGGAGCGGGGGCAGGGGGCATCTCTGGGGCCAACGTCCTGACTTTC. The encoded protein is CASSGAGAGGISGANVLTF.

In DNA form, the CDR3 reads TGCAGTGCTATAGATCCCAGGACAGCAAACAATGAGCAGTTCTTC. Protein product: CSAIDPRTANNEQFF. The V gene is TRBV20-1, the J gene TRBJ2-1; D perhaps matches TRBD1 (6 bases). Germline V CDR1 and CDR2: DFQATT, SNEGSKA (reference sequence). With 4 bases removed from V and 5 bases from J, the gap between germline ends came to 18 bases. CDR3 size: 15 residues.

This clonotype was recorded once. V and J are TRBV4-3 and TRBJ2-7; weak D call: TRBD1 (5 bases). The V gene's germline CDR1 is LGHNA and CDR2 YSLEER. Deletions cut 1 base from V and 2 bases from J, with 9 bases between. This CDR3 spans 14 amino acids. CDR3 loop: CASSQASQAYEQYF. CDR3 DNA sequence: TGCGCCAGCAGCCAAGCGTCACAGGCCTACGAGCAGTACTTC.

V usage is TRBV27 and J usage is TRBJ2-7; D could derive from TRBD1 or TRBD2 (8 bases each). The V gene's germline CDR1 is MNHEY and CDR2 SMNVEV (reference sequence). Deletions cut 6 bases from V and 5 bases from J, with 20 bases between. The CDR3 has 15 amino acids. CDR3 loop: CASSLAGTGRHEQYF. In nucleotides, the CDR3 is TGTGCCAGCAGCTTAGCGGGGACAGGCCGGCACGAGCAGTACTTC.

CDR3 sequence reads: CASSLTGGFSDTEAFF. The DNA for the CDR3 is TGTGCCAGCAGCTTAACAGGGGGCTTTAGTGACACTGAAGCTTTCTTT. V is TRBV11-2 and J is TRBJ1-1; 9 bases match TRBD1. V shed 2 bases and J 3 bases; nucleotides not matched to a gene: 7. The CDR3 consists of 16 residues. The V gene's germline CDR1 is SGHAT and CDR2 FQNNGV.

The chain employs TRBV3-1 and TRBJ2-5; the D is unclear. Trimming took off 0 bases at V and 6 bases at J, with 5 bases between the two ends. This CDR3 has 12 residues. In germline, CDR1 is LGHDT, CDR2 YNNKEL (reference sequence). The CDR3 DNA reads TGTGCCAGCAGCCAAGATATTCAGACCCAGTACTTC. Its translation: CASSQDIQTQYF.

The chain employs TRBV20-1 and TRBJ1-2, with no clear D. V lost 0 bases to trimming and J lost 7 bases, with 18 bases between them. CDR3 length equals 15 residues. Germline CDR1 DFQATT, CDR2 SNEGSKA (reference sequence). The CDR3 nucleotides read TGCAGTGCTAGAGAGGACGGCCTTGGGAGGCTTGGCTACACCTTC. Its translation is CSAREDGLGRLGYTF.